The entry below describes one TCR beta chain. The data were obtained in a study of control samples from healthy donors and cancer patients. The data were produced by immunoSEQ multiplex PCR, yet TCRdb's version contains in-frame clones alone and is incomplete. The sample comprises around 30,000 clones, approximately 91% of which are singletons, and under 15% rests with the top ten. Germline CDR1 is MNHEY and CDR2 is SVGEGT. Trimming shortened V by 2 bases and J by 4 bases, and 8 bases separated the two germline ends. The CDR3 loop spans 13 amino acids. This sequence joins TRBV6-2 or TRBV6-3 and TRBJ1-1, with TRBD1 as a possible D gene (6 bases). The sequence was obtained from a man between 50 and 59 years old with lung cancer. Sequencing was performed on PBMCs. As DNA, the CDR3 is TGTGCCAGCAGTTACCGGGGGGCCACTGAAGCTTTCTTT. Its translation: CASSYRGATEAFF.